These 16 T cell receptor beta chains were sequenced from one sample in a study of breast tumors, draining lymph nodes, adjacent tissues. The lymph nodes were axillary draining lymph nodes from breast cancer patients. TCRdb re-called the multiplex PCR reads through MiXCR, storing one row per CDR3 protein. Of around 130,000 distinct CDR3 sequences in the sample, over 20% are singletons; the top ten hold over 2%. The sequenced sample consisted of axillary lymph node tissue. These receptors all come from a female donor with breast cancer. Some clones in this sample may be carry-over from other donors' samples.

This clonotype occurred many times. J is TRBJ2-7 and V is TRBV28; D is perhaps TRBD2 (6 bases). V gave up 2 bases and J gave up 2 bases, with 13 bases separating them. The CDR3 sequence is 15 residues long. Germline V lookup: CDR1 MDHEN, CDR2 SYDVKM. The CDR3 DNA is TGTGCCAGCAGTTTAGTCGGGACTCCCCCCTACGAGCAGTACTTC. Translating gives CASSLVGTPPYEQYF.

The chain uses TRBV9 and TRBJ1-2, with D uncertain. V gave up 0 bases and J gave up 3 bases, with 18 bases separating them. Germline CDR1 SGDLS, CDR2 YYNGEE. The CDR3 sequence is 17 residues long. Here the CDR3 reads CASSVVNSESGDYGYTF. The CDR3 nucleotides read TGTGCCAGCAGCGTAGTTAATTCAGAGAGCGGGGACTATGGCTACACCTTC.

This clonotype was counted at least ten times. This sequence joins TRBV5-1 and TRBJ2-3, with 10 positions matching TRBD2. The germline V gene has CDR1 SGHRS and CDR2 YFSETQ. V was pared by 6 bases and J by 0 bases, with 4 bases of the junction left unmatched. The CDR3 is 15 residues long. CDR3 nucleotide sequence: TGCGCCAGCACAACTAGCGGGACTAGCACAGATACGCAGTATTTT. Protein product: CASTTSGTSTDTQYF.

This clonotype occurred many times. The chain recombines TRBV6-5 with TRBJ2-3, with 7 bases identical to TRBD2. This CDR3 contains 15 residues. Germline lookup yields CDR1 MNHEY and CDR2 SVGAGI. Trimming removed 6 bases from V and 1 base from J; junction bases left unmatched: 7. CDR3 nucleotides: TGTGCCAGCAGCCCCTCTGCGGGAGGCACAGATACGCAGTATTTT. This gives the protein CASSPSAGGTDTQYF.

As concerns this clonotype: A read error is possible here, since a much larger clone lies one base away. The chain combines TRBV2 with TRBJ2-1, with TRBD2 matching over 9 bases. Germline V lookup: CDR1 SNHLY, CDR2 FYNNEI. This CDR3 has 16 residues. Here the CDR3 reads CASSAAGGRSYDEQFF. As DNA, the CDR3 is TGTGCCAGCAGCGCCGCGGGAGGGAGATCCTACGATGAGCAGTTCTTC.

This clonotype was seen many times. The V and J genes are TRBV10-2 and TRBJ1-5; 7 nucleotides match TRBD1. CDR3 length equals 15 residues. V dropped 7 bases and J dropped 4; count of bases not matched to a gene: 10. Germline-derived CDR1 and CDR2 are WSHSY and SAAADI. In DNA form, the CDR3 reads TGCGCCAGCACAAGTACAGGGGAACGTAATCAGCCCCAGCATTTT. It is translated as CASTSTGERNQPQHF.

This clonotype appeared many times. The chain couples TRBV13 to TRBJ1-2; D is unresolved. The V gene's germline CDR1 is PRHDT and CDR2 FYEKMQ (reference sequence). The CDR3 loop spans 16 amino acids. V was trimmed by 7 bases and J by 2 bases, leaving 20 bases between them. The CDR3 nucleotides read TGTGCCAGCACCCCCCCGGAGGGCAGGAGGAACTATGGCTACACCTTC. Translated, it gives CASTPPEGRRNYGYTF.

The sample holds many counts of this clonotype. This chain uses TRBV27 with TRBJ2-7; no clear D. Germline V gene sequence: CDR1 MNHEY, CDR2 SMNVEV (reference sequence). The CDR3 sequence is 16 residues long. Trimming removed 0 bases from V and 0 bases from J, with 12 bases in between. The CDR3 DNA reads as TGTGCCAGCAGTTTATCCCCCCCGGGTAGCTCCTACGAGCAGTACTTC. Its translation: CASSLSPPGSSYEQYF.

This clonotype came up many times. The chain uses TRBV30 and TRBJ2-1; D is unresolved. The CDR3 contains 13 residues. V was pared by 2 bases and J by 10 bases, with 15 bases between. Germline CDR1 GTSNPN, CDR2 SVGIG (reference sequence). CDR3 coding DNA: TGTGCCTGGAGTTCTGGCGGTTTGTCGGAGCAGTTCTTC. It yields the protein CAWSSGGLSEQFF.

For this clonotype: It may be a read error: a sequence one base away is much more abundant. The CDR3 nucleotides read TGTGCCAGCAGGGAGTGCGCGAACACCGGGGAGCTGTTTTTT. Translating gives CASRECANTGELFF. The chain links TRBV5-8 to TRBJ2-2, with no clear D. CDR1 is SGHTS and CDR2 is YDEGEE in the germline V gene. The V end lost 5 bases, the J end lost 0 bases, and 8 bases lay between the germline ends. The CDR3 totals 14 residues.

The rearrangement joins TRBV27 to TRBJ1-1; D gene unclear. Germline V gene data show CDR1 as MNHEY and CDR2 as SMNVEV (reference sequence). The V end was cut by 7 bases, the J end by 1 base, with 10 bases between. The CDR3 is made up of 13 amino acids. The CDR3 region has the DNA TGTGCCAGCATTGGTTTATCGAACACTGAAGCTTTCTTT. Protein product: CASIGLSNTEAFF.

In its sample, this clonotype was seen many times. The chain is built from TRBV2 and TRBJ2-7; D is uncertain. Between the trimmed V and J ends, which lost 3 bases and 1 base, there was a span of 13 bases. The CDR3 covers 15 residues. CDR1 is SNHLY, CDR2 FYNNEI, per germline. The CDR3 sequence: CASSDGTTYSYEQYF. As DNA, the CDR3 is TGTGCCAGCAGTGATGGAACGACTTATTCCTACGAGCAGTACTTC.

This clonotype has only a few counts. V is TRBV5-6 and J is TRBJ2-6, with 7 bases aligning to TRBD1. This CDR3 contains 17 residues. Germline V gene sequence: CDR1 SGHDT, CDR2 YYEEEE. V trimming: 5 bases; J trimming: 3 bases; junction bases outside the gene matches: 11. DNA for the CDR3: TGTGCCAGCAGAATCCGGGACAGAGCCCTTGGGGCCAACGTCCTGACTTTC. It is translated as CASRIRDRALGANVLTF. The variable domain in full, completed from reference TRBV5-6 and TRBJ2-6, reads DAGVTQSPTHLIKTRGQQVTLRCSPKSGHDTVSWYQQALGQGPQFIFQYYEEEERQRGNFPDRFSGHQFPNYSSELNVNALLLGDSALYLCASRIRDRALGANVLTFGAGSRLTVL.

V and J are TRBV27 and TRBJ2-1; 10 positions agree with TRBD2. This CDR3 is built from 15 residues. V was clipped by 4 bases and J by 3 bases; unmatched bases: 3. Germline assignment: CDR1 MNHEY and CDR2 SMNVEV (reference sequence). The CDR3 bases are TGTGCCAGCAGTTCTAGCGGGAGCGGCTACAATGAGCAGTTCTTC. Translated: CASSSSGSGYNEQFF.

This clonotype has at least ten counts. J is TRBJ1-2 and V is TRBV2, with 10 bases fitting TRBD1. Germline CDR1 reads SNHLY; CDR2 reads FYNNEI. V trimming: 6 bases; J trimming: 4 bases; junction bases outside the gene matches: 14. The CDR3 has 17 residues. The CDR3 DNA follows: TGTGCCAGCAGAAATTTAGACAGGGGGCGCGAGAGCTATGGCTACACCTTC. Amino acid sequence: CASRNLDRGRESYGYTF.

This clonotype was counted at least ten times. In nucleotides, the CDR3 is TGCGCCAGCATGCGGACAGGGGGGATTGGGGCCAACGTCCTGACTTTC. Translating gives CASMRTGGIGANVLTF. The chain is built from TRBV5-1 and TRBJ2-6; 10 bases line up with TRBD1. The ends lost 6 bases at V and 3 bases at J; junction bases unmatched: 6. The germline CDR1 and CDR2 sequences are SGHRS and YFSETQ. The length of the CDR3 is 16 residues.